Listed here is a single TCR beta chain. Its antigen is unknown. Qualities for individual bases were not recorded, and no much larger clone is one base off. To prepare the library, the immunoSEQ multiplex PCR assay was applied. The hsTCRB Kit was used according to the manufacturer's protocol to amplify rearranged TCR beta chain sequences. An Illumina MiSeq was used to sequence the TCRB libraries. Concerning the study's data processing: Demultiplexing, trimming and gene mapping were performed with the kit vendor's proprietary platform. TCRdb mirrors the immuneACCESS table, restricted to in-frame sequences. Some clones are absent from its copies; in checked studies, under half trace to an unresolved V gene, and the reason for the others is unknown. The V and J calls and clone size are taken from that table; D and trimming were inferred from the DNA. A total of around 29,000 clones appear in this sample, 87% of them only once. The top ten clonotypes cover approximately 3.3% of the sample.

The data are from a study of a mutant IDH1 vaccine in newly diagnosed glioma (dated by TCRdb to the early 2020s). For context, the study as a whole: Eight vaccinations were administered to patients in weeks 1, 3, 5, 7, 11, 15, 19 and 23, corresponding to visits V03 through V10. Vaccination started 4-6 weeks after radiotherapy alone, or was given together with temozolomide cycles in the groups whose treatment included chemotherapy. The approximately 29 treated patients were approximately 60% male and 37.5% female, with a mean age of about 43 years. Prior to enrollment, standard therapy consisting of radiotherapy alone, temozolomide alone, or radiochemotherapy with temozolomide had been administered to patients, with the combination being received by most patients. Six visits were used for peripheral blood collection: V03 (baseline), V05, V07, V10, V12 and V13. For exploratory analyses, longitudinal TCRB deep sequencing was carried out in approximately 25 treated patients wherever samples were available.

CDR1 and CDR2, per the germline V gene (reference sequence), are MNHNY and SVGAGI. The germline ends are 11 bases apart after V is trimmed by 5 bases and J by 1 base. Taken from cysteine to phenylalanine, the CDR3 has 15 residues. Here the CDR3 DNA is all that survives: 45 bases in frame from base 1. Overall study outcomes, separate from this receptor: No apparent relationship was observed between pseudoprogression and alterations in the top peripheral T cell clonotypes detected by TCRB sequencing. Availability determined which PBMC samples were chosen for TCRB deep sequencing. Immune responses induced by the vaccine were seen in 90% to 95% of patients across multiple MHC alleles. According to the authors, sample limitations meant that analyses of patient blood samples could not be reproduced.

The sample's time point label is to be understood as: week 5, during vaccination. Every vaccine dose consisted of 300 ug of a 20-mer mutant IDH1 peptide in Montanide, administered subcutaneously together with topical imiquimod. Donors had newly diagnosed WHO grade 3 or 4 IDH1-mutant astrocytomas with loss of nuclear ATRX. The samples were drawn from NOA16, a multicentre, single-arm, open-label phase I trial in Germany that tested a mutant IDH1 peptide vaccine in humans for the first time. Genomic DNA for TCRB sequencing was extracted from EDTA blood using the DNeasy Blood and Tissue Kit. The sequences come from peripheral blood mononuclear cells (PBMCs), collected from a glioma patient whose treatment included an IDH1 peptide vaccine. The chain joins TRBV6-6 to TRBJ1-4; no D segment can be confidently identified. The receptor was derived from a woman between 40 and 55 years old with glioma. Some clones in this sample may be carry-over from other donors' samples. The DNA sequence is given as TGTGCCAGCAGTCCGCCGGGAGGAACTAATGAAAAACTGTTTTTT. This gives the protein CASSPPGGTNEKLFF.